This entry concerns a single T cell receptor beta chain. Antigen unknown. Unique molecular identifiers were added to individual cDNA molecules. TCRdb passed the 5' RACE reads through MiXCR, listing each CDR3 protein once. The table lists 80,000 to 95,000 distinct CDR3 sequences, 11% to 15% of them singletons. Germline CDR1 reads MNHEY; CDR2 reads SMNVEV (reference sequence). The CDR3 is 15 amino acids. V lost 6 bases, J lost 3 bases, and 17 bases lay in between. This sample is drawn from a study of early T cells in non-severe SARS-CoV-2 infection. Study-level points and caveats: Matching against VDJdb likely underestimated virus-specific expansions, favoring anti-spike CD8.

This TCR was sampled from an adult who was a healthcare worker with PCR-confirmed SARS-CoV-2 infection or an uninfected control (not recorded which). The V gene is TRBV27, the J gene TRBJ1-1; the D gene is possibly TRBD1 (5 bases). The material sequenced was whole blood. The CDR3 sequence is CASRASWAGHTEAFF. CDR3 sequence (DNA): TGTGCCAGCAGAGCAAGTTGGGCGGGGCACACTGAAGCTTTCTTT.